The 24 T cell receptor beta chains in this list originate from one sample, sequenced in a study of ipilimumab plus nivolumab after autologous stem cell transplantation. Method: immunoSEQ multiplex PCR; TCRdb's copy keeps in-frame clones and lacks some. The sample carries tens of thousands of clones, 83% recorded once. The material was PBMCs, obtained in a trial of ipilimumab plus nivolumab as post-transplant consolidation. The receptors derive from a male donor with diffuse large B-cell lymphoma.

The chain has TRBV18 and TRBJ1-2; TRBD1 agrees at 7 bases. J lost 2 bases, V lost 5 bases, and 8 bases had no gene match. The CDR3 totals 15 residues. CDR1 is KGHSH, CDR2 LQKENI, per germline. CDR3 protein: CASSSRDSANYGYTF. The CDR3 DNA reads as TGTGCCAGCTCATCGCGGGACAGCGCAAACTATGGCTACACCTTC.

The rearrangement links TRBV7-9 to TRBJ2-5; D remains ambiguous. This CDR3 region has 15 residues. Germline V gene sequence: CDR1 SEHNR, CDR2 FQNEAQ (reference sequence). V was shortened by 1 base and J by 2 bases, with 11 bases between the two germline ends. CDR3 in amino acids: CASSLVRDKQETQYF. CDR3 bases: TGTGCCAGCAGCTTAGTTCGAGACAAGCAAGAGACCCAGTACTTC.

This sequence joins TRBV5-1 and TRBJ1-3; D gene uncertain. The CDR3 contains 16 residues. V was pared by 4 bases and J by 0 bases, with 14 bases between. Germline V gene data show CDR1 as SGHRS and CDR2 as YFSETQ. CDR3 nucleotides: TGCGCCAGCAGCCCGGGTCCAACGGCCTCTGGAAACACCATATATTTT. It encodes CASSPGPTASGNTIYF.

The chain is built from TRBV6-1 and TRBJ1-2; D gene ambiguous. Germline loops: CDR1 MNHNS, CDR2 SASEGT. This CDR3 is 13 amino acids long. Trimming removed 10 bases from V and 5 bases from J, with 17 bases in between. The chain's CDR3 is CATRAITPYGYTF. The CDR3, as DNA: TGTGCCACCCGGGCCATAACCCCATATGGCTACACCTTC.

V gene TRBV21-1 combines with J gene TRBJ2-5; the D segment call TRBD2 is taken from the table without a DNA check. TRBV21-1 is flagged as a pseudogene. The CDR3 spans 12 residues. The CDR3 sequence: CASRGGEETQYF. The CDR3 DNA reads TGTGCCAGCAGGGGGGGGGAAGAGACCCAGTACTTC.

The sample holds one count of this clone. The chain combines TRBV6-5 with TRBJ1-2, with D perhaps TRBD1 (6 bases). The V gene's germline CDR1 is MNHEY and CDR2 SVGAGI. Between the trimmed V and J ends, which lost 6 bases and 8 bases, there was a span of 16 bases. The CDR3 is 13 residues long. CDR3 bases: TGTGCCAGCAGGGATGGGGGGCTTAAAGGCTACACCTTC. It is translated as CASRDGGLKGYTF.

The V gene is TRBV7-9, the J gene TRBJ1-2, with D hard to call. The ends were cut back, 3 bases at V and 2 bases at J, with 7 bases in the middle. Germline CDR1 and CDR2: SEHNR and FQNEAQ (reference sequence). CDR3 length equals 13 residues. The CDR3 DNA reads as TGTGCCAGCAGCTTGACCTTGAACTATGGCTACACCTTC. Amino acid sequence: CASSLTLNYGYTF.

The chain combines TRBV6-4 with TRBJ1-6, with 8 bases lining up with TRBD1. V was clipped by 6 bases and J by 10 bases; unmatched bases: 11. The length of the CDR3 is 15 residues. The V gene's germline CDR1 is MRHNA and CDR2 SNTAGT. The CDR3 here is CASRGTGAWGSPLHF. The DNA of the CDR3 is TGTGCCAGCAGGGGGACAGGAGCCTGGGGGTCACCCCTCCACTTT.

This chain uses TRBV30 with TRBJ2-7; TRBD2 agrees at 12 bases. From germline, CDR1 is GTSNPN and CDR2 SVGIG (reference sequence). The CDR3 runs to 16 residues. V lost 2 bases to trimming and J lost 3 bases; unmatched junction nucleotides: 8. The DNA of the CDR3 is TGTGCCTGGAGTCTAGCGGGGGGGTTCACTAGCTACGAGCAGTACTTC. Its translation: CAWSLAGGFTSYEQYF.

In its sample, this clone was seen a few times. This chain connects TRBV7-2 to TRBJ1-1; unclear D gene. Trimming removed 5 bases at V and 3 bases at J, with 10 bases between. CDR3 length equals 13 residues. Germline V gene lookup returns CDR1 SGHTA and CDR2 FQGNSA. The DNA for the CDR3 is TGTGCCAGCAGCCAGTACTCAGACACTGAAGCTTTCTTT. The encoded protein is CASSQYSDTEAFF. The full variable domain, completed using reference TRBV7-2 and TRBJ1-1, is GAGVSQSPSNKVTEKGKDVELRCDPISGHTALYWYRQSLGQGLEFLIYFQGNSAPDKSGLPSDRFSAERTGGSVSTLTIQRTQQEDSAVYLCASSQYSDTEAFFGQGTRLTVV.

The chain recombines TRBV18 with TRBJ1-4, with unresolved D. This CDR3 comprises 14 residues. Trimming stripped 3 bases from V and 0 bases from J, with 5 bases between. Per germline, CDR1 KGHSH and CDR2 LQKENI. CDR3 DNA: TGTGCCAGCTCACCGTGGGCAACTAATGAAAAACTGTTTTTT. Translation: CASSPWATNEKLFF.

The chain employs TRBV10-3 and TRBJ2-1, with D possibly matching TRBD2 (7 bases). Trimming took 4 bases from V and 15 from J, leaving 13 bases between them. The germline CDR1 and CDR2 sequences are ENHRY and SYGVKD. The CDR3 has 11 residues. CDR3 in amino acids: CAISGGGSVFF. CDR3 DNA sequence: TGTGCCATCAGTGGGGGGGGCTCAGTGTTCTTC.

J is TRBJ2-7 and V is TRBV2; D call uncertain. V was shortened by 2 bases and J by 6 bases, with 11 bases between the two germline ends. The germline gives CDR1 SNHLY, CDR2 FYNNEI. This CDR3 spans 13 amino acids. As DNA, the CDR3 is TGTGCCAGCAGTGAAAAAACCTTAAGCGAGCAGTACTTC. This gives the protein CASSEKTLSEQYF.

This clone was counted a single time. The chain has TRBV11-2 and TRBJ2-1, with a possible D match to TRBD2 (8 bases). Germline CDR1 and CDR2: SGHAT and FQNNGV. The ends were cut back, 5 bases at V and 6 bases at J, with 20 bases in the middle. This CDR3 spans 16 amino acids. CDR3 in amino acids: CASSVRTGLAANEQFF. The DNA for the CDR3 is TGTGCCAGCAGCGTTCGGACAGGACTAGCCGCCAATGAGCAGTTCTTC. Filled out from reference TRBV11-2 and TRBJ2-1, the complete variable domain reads EAGVAQSPRYKIIEKRQSVAFWCNPISGHATLYWYQQILGQGPKLLIQFQNNGVVDDSQLPKDRFSAERLKGVDSTLKIQPAKLEDSAVYLCASSVRTGLAANEQFFGPGTRLTVL.

This chain uses TRBV6-5 with TRBJ2-1; 7 bases map to TRBD1. The CDR3 totals 14 residues. V lost 5 bases, J lost 3 bases, and 4 bases stayed unmatched. Germline loops: CDR1 MNHEY, CDR2 SVGAGI. The CDR3 loop is CASSGRGHYNEQFF. Written as DNA, the CDR3 is TGTGCCAGCAGTGGTAGGGGGCACTACAATGAGCAGTTCTTC.

This clone was picked up one time. The chain joins TRBV7-3 to TRBJ1-2; 7 nucleotides match TRBD1. The CDR3 is 13 amino acids. The V and J ends lost 4 bases and 6 bases, in that order; junction bases with no gene match: 5. Germline assignment: CDR1 SGHTA and CDR2 FQGTGA. The CDR3 region is CASSSQGLDGYTF. CDR3 DNA: TGTGCCAGCAGCTCACAGGGGTTGGATGGCTACACCTTC.

This clone has only one observation. The V call is TRBV25-1, the J call TRBJ1-2; D is perhaps TRBD1 (5 bases). In germline, CDR1 is MGHDK, CDR2 SYGVNS. The CDR3 extends over 14 amino acids. V gave up 3 bases and J gave up 8 bases, with 16 bases separating them. The CDR3 region has the DNA TGTGCCAGCAGTGATGAGACAGCCCGGCGAGGCTACACCTTC. It translates to CASSDETARRGYTF.

The chain is built from TRBV11-2 and TRBJ2-3, with 11 bases that match TRBD2. The germline gives CDR1 SGHAT, CDR2 FQNNGV. CDR3 length: 18 amino acids. V dropped 6 bases and J dropped 3; count of bases not matched to a gene: 14. CDR3 sequence reads: CASRSWASGGKRTDTQYF. The CDR3 DNA follows: TGTGCCAGCAGATCGTGGGCTAGCGGGGGGAAGAGAACAGATACGCAGTATTTT.

This chain joins TRBV6-5 and TRBJ1-2; D uncertain. V lost 6 bases and J lost 1, with 9 bases in between. CDR1 is MNHEY, CDR2 SVGAGI, per germline. This CDR3 is 13 amino acids long. CDR3 DNA: TGTGCCAGCAGGACCGGGTTTAACTATGGCTACACCTTC. Translated, it gives CASRTGFNYGYTF.

The chain employs TRBV4-2 and TRBJ2-3, with D maybe TRBD2 (6 bases). This CDR3 region has 16 residues. Germline CDR1 is LGHNA and CDR2 is YNFKEQ. The germline V and J ends were trimmed by 1 base and 3 bases, with 14 bases remaining between them. CDR3 sequence: CASSQVVGGLTDTQYF. CDR3 nucleotide sequence: TGTGCCAGCAGCCAAGTGGTGGGGGGACTGACAGATACGCAGTATTTT.

The genes are TRBV27 and TRBJ2-5; 7 nucleotides match TRBD2. Germline CDR1 and CDR2: MNHEY and SMNVEV (reference sequence). The CDR3 runs to 13 residues. V lost 5 bases and J lost 7; bases outside the gene matches: 7. CDR3 DNA: TGTGCCAGCAGTCTTGGGACGGGAGGGACCCAGTACTTC. Translating gives CASSLGTGGTQYF.

The chain uses TRBV6-6 and TRBJ1-2, with D possibly being TRBD1 (6 bases). The V gene lost 5 bases and the J gene lost 7 bases, with 17 bases spanning the gap. CDR1 is MNHNY, CDR2 SVGAGI, per germline (reference sequence). This CDR3 is 14 amino acids long. Here the CDR3 DNA reads TGTGCCAGCAGTCGCTCTGAGGGGGGAACTGGCTACACCTTC. As protein: CASSRSEGGTGYTF.

V usage is TRBV19 and J usage is TRBJ2-1; TRBD2 aligns across 10 bases. Germline V CDR1 and CDR2: LNHDA, SQIVND (reference sequence). J was trimmed by 4 bases and V by 3 bases; bases with no gene match: 3. This CDR3 is built from 15 residues. CDR3 in amino acids: CASSIGSGGYNEQFF. CDR3 DNA sequence: TGTGCCAGTAGTATTGGTAGCGGGGGGTACAATGAGCAGTTCTTC.

This chain joins TRBV4-1 and TRBJ1-1, with a tentative D call TRBD1 (6 bases). From germline, CDR1 is MGHRA and CDR2 YSYEKL. This CDR3 is built from 15 residues. Trimming took off 6 bases at V and 0 bases at J, with 14 bases between the two ends. CDR3 residues: CASRRYREMNTEAFF. The CDR3 DNA follows: TGCGCCAGCAGACGCTACAGGGAAATGAACACTGAAGCTTTCTTT.